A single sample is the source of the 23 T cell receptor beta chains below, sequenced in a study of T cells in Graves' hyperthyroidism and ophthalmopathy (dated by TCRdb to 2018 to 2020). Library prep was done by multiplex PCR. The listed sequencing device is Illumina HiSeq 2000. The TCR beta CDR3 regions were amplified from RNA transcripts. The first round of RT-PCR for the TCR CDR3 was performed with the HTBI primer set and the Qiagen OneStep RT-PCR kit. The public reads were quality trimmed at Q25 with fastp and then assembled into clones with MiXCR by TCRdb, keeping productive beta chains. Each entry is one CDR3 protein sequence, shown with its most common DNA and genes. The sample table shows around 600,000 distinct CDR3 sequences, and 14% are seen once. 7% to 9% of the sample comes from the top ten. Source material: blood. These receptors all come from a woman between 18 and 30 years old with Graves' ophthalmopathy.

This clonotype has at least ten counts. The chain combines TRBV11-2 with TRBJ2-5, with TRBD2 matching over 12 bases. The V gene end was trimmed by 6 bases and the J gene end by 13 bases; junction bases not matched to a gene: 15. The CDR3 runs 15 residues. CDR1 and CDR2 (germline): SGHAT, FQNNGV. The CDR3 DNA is TGTGCCAGCAGTGAGGGGGGGACTAGCGGGCTAGAGATGTACTTC. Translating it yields CASSEGGTSGLEMYF.

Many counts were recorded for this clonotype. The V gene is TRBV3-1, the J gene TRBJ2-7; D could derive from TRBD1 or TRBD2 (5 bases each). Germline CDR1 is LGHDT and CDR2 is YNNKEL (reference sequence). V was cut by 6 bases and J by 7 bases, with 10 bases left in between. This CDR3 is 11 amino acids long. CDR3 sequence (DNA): TGTGCCAGCAGTCCGAGGGGAGAGCAGTACTTC. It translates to CASSPRGEQYF.

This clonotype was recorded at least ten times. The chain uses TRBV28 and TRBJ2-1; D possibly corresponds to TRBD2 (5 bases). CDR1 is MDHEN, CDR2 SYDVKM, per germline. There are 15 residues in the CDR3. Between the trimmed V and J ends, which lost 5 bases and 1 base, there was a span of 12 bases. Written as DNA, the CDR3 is TGTGCCAGCAGTCCCGGGGATAATTCCTACAATGAGCAGTTCTTC. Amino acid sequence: CASSPGDNSYNEQFF. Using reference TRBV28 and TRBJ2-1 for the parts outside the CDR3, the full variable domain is DVKVTQSSRYLVKRTGEKVFLECVQDMDHENMFWYRQDPGLGLRLIYFSYDVKMKEKGDIPEGYSVSREKKERFSLILESASTNQTSMYLCASSPGDNSYNEQFFGPGTRLTVL.

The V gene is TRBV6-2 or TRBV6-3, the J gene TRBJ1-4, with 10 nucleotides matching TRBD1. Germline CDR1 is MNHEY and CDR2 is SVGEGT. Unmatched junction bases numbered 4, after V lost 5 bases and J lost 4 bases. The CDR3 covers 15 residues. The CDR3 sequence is CASSLRDRGNEKLFF. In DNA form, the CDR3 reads TGTGCCAGCAGTCTCCGGGACAGGGGTAATGAAAAACTGTTTTTT.

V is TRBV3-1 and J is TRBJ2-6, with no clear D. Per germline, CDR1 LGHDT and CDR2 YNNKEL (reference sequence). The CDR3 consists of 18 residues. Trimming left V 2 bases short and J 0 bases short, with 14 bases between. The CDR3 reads CASSQSPHSSSGANVLTF. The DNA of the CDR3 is TGTGCCAGCAGCCAATCCCCTCACAGTTCCTCTGGGGCCAACGTCCTGACTTTC.

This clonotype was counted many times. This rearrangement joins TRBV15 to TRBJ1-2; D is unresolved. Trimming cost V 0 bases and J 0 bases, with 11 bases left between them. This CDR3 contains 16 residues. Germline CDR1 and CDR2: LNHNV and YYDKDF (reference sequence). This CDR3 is CATSRDTPQSNYGYTF. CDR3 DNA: TGTGCCACCAGCAGAGATACGCCACAATCTAACTATGGCTACACCTTC.

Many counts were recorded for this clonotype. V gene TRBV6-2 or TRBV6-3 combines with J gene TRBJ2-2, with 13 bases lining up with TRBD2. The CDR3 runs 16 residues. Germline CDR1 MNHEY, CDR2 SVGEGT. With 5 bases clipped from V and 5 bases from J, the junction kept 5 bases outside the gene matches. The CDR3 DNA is TGTGCCAGCAGTGGACTAGCGGGAGAAGTAACCGGGGAGCTGTTTTTT. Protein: CASSGLAGEVTGELFF.

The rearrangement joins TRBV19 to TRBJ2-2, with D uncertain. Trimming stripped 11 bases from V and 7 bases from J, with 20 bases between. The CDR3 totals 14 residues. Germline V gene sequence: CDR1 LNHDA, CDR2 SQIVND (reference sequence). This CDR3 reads CASSPWQSGGELFF. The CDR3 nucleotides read TGTGCCTCCTCCCCGTGGCAGTCGGGCGGGGAGCTGTTTTTT.

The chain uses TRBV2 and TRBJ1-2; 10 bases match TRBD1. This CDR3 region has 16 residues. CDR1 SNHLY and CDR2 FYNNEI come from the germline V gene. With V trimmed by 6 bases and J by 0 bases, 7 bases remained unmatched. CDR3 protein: CASSRDRGNSNYGYTF. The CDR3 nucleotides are TGTGCCAGCAGCCGGGACAGGGGAAACTCTAACTATGGCTACACCTTC.

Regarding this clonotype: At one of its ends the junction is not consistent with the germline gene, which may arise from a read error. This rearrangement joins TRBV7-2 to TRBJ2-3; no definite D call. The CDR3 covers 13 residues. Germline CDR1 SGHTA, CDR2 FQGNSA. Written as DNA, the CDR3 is TGTGCCAGCAACTTAGGGTGGACAGATACGCAGTATTTT. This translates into CASNLGWTDTQYF.

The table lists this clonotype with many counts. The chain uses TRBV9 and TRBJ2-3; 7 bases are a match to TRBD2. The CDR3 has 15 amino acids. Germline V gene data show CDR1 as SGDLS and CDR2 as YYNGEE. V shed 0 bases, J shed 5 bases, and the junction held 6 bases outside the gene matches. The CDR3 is CASSVAGEGLDTQYF. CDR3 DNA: TGTGCCAGCAGCGTAGCTGGGGAGGGCTTAGATACGCAGTATTTT.

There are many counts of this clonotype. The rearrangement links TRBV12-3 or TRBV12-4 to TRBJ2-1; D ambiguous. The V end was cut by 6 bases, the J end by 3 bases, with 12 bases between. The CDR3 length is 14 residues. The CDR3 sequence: CASRTGFRYNEQFF. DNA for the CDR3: TGTGCCAGCAGGACGGGTTTCCGCTACAATGAGCAGTTCTTC.

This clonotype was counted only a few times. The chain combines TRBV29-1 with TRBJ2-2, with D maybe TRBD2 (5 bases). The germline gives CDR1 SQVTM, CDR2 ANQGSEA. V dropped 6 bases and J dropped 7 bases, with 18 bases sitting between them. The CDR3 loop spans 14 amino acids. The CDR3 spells CSVGPRAPVGELFF. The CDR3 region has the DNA TGCAGCGTGGGCCCGAGGGCGCCTGTCGGGGAGCTGTTTTTT.

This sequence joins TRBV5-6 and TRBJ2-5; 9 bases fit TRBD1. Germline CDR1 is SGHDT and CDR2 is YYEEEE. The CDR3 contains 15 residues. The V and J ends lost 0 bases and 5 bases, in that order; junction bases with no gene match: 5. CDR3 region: CASSLGTGAGETQYF. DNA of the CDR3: TGTGCCAGCAGCTTGGGGACAGGGGCGGGGGAGACCCAGTACTTC.

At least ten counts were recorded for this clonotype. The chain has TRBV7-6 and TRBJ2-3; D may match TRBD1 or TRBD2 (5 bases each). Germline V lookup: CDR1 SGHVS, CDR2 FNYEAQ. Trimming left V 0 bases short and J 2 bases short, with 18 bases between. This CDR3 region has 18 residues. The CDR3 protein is CASSLAVYGTASTDTQYF. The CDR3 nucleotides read TGTGCCAGCAGCTTAGCGGTGTACGGGACGGCGTCCACAGATACGCAGTATTTT.

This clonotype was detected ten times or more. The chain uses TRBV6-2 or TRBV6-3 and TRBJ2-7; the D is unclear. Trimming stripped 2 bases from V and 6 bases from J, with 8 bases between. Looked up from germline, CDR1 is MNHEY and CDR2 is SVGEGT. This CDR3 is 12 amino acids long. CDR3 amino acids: CASSYPLSEQYF. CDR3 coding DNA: TGTGCCAGCAGTTACCCGCTCTCCGAGCAGTACTTC.

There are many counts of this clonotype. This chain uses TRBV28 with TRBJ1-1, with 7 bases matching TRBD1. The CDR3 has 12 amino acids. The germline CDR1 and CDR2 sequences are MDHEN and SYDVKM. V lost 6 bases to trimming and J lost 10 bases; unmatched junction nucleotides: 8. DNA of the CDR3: TGTGCCAGCAGCCCTCTCAGGGGGGGAGCTTTCTTT. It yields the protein CASSPLRGGAFF.

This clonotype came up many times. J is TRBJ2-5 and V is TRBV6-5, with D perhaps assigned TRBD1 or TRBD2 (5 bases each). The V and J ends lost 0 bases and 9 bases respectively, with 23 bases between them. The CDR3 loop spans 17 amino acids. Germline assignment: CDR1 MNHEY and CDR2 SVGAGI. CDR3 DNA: TGTGCCAGCAGTTACTCCGGGATGGGGCCCCTAGGTATCCCCCAGTACTTC. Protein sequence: CASSYSGMGPLGIPQYF.

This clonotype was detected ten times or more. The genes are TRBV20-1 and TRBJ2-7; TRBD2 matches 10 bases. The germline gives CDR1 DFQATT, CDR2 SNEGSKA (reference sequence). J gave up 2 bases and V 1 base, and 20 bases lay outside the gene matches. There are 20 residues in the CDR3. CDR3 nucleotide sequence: TGCAGTGCTAGAGCCCTGCCTAGCGGGAGAGGGGTGTTGAGAACCTACGAGCAGTACTTC. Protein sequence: CSARALPSGRGVLRTYEQYF.

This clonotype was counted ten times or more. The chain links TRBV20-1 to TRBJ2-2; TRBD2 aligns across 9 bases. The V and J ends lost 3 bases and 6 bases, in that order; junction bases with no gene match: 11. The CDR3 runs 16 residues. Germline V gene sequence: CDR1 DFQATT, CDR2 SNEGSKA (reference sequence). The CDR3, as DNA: TGCAGTGCTAGGAATCAAGCGGGAGGCGACTCCGGGGAGCTGTTTTTT. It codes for CSARNQAGGDSGELFF.

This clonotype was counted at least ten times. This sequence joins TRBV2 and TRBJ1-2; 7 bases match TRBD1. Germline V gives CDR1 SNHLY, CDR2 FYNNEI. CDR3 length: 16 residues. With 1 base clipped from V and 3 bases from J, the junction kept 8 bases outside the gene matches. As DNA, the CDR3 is TGTGCCAGCAGTGAAGGGAGACAGGGAGCGTACTATGGCTACACCTTC. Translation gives CASSEGRQGAYYGYTF.

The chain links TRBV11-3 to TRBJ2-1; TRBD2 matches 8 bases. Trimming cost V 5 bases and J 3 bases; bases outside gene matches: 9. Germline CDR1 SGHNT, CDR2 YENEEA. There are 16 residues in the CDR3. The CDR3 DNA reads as TGTGCCAGCAGCCCCCGGGGGGGGGCGAACTACAATGAGCAGTTCTTC. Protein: CASSPRGGANYNEQFF.

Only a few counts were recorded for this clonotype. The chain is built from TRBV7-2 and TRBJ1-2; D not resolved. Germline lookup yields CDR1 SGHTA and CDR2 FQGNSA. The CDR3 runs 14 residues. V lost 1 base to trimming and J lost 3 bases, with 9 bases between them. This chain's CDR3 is CASSLVRRDYGYTF. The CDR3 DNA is TGTGCCAGCAGCTTAGTTCGAAGGGACTATGGCTACACCTTC.